The source of this T cell receptor beta chain is a study of OX40 agonist ivuxolimab in advanced cancers. Points from the study as a whole: Among the lowest peripheral clonal expansion occurred in 0.1-3.0 mg/kg partial responders. Circulating CD4+ and CD8+ T cells showed clonal expansion by week 6 at 0.1 to 3.0 mg/kg.

Autoimmune disease history or systemic immunosuppression barred patients. Sequenced by immunoSEQ multiplex PCR; TCRdb stores in-frame clones only, minus some. This table holds fewer than 45,000 clones, around 90% found once. Of note for this clone: What it binds is not known.

CDR1 is ENHRY, CDR2 SYGVKD, per germline. The CDR3 covers 19 residues. With V trimmed by 4 bases and J by 2 bases, 15 bases remained unmatched. This material consisted of CD4+ or CD8+ T cells sorted from blood, taken in a trial of the OX40 agonist ivuxolimab. The clonotype originates from an adult with an advanced solid tumor such as melanoma, head and neck, liver or kidney cancer. This rearrangement joins TRBV10-3 to TRBJ2-3, with 10 bases identical to TRBD2. The DNA of the CDR3 is TGTGCCATCAGTGGGAGACAAACGACTAGCGGGCTTTACACAGATACGCAGTATTTT. It translates to CAISGRQTTSGLYTDTQYF.